This T cell receptor beta chain emerged from a study of T cells in Graves' hyperthyroidism and ophthalmopathy. About the study: Blood was drawn when the patient was first diagnosed and still untreated. General study points: A 13 V-J model separated ophthalmopathy from stable hyperthyroidism.

Comment on this clonotype: The antigen is not known.

Patients aged 18 to 65 with hyperthyroidism were newly diagnosed, with duration under 2 months. Uncontrolled infection, other autoimmune disease, pregnancy or lactation disqualified patients from enrolment. Amplification targeted TCR beta CDR3 regions from RNA transcripts. RT-PCR in the first round (using the HTBI primer set) targeted the TCR CDR3. TCRdb re-called the multiplex PCR reads with MiXCR, one entry per CDR3 protein. Of 550,000 to 600,000 distinct CDR3 sequences listed, 16% are singletons. The specimen sequenced was blood. This clonotype was obtained from a woman aged 18-30 years with Graves' hyperthyroidism.

In DNA, the CDR3 is TGCGCCAGCAGCCAAACGGGACTGTACGACAATGAGCAGTTCTTC. Amino acids: CASSQTGLYDNEQFF. The chain links TRBV4-3 to TRBJ2-1; D perhaps matches TRBD2 (6 bases). Germline loops: CDR1 LGHNA, CDR2 YSLEER. The CDR3 runs 15 residues. Trimming stripped 2 bases from V and 5 bases from J, with 13 bases between.